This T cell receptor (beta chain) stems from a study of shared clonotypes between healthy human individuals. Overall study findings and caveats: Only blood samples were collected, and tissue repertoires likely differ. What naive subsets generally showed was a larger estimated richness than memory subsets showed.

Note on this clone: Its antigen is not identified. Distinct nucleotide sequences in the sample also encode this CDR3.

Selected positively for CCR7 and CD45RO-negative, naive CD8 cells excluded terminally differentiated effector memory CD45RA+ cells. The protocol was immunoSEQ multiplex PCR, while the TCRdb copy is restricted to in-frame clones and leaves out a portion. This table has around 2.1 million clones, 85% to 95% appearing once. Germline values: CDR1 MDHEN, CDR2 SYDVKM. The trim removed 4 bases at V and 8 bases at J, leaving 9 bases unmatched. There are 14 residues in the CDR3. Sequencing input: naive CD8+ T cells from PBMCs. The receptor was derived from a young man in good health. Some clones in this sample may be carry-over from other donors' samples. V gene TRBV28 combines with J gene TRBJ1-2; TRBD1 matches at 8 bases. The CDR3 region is CASSSPRTGYGYTF. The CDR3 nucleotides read TGTGCCAGCAGTTCCCCCCGGACAGGGTACGGCTACACCTTC.